This TCR beta chain comes out of a study of cytomegalovirus exposure and HLA in healthy donors. A remark on this clone: Its cognate antigen is unknown.

PCR used 60 Vbeta primers and 13 Jbeta primers. Method: immunoSEQ multiplex PCR; TCRdb's copy keeps in-frame clones and lacks some. The sample has just over 95,000 clones; 77% are singletons. Study results and limitations: Cytomegalovirus-associated TCR beta chains were listed, numbering roughly 150.

This clonotype was sampled from a woman between 40 and 55 years old in good health and CMV-seronegative. The sequencing input was PBMCs.

This CDR3 is CASSSTLEGGTEAFF. In DNA form, the CDR3 reads TGTGCCAGCAGCTCAACTTTAGAAGGGGGCACTGAAGCTTTCTTT. The chain carries TRBV5-4 and TRBJ1-1, with D maybe TRBD1 (6 bases). From germline, CDR1 is SGHNT and CDR2 YYREEE (reference sequence). Trimming shortened V by 3 bases and J by 4 bases, and 16 bases separated the two germline ends. This CDR3 region has 15 residues.